This T cell receptor beta chain originates from a study of breast tumors, draining lymph nodes, adjacent tissues. Study outcomes and limitations: The lymph node origin of tumor T cells was framed as consistent with a hypothesis, not demonstrated. Luminal-like breast cancer showed significantly greater tumor-nontumor repertoire similarity than basal-like breast cancer did.

V lost 7 bases to trimming and J lost 0 bases, with 16 bases between them. The CDR3 is made up of 14 amino acids. Germline CDR1 is DFQATT and CDR2 is SNEGSKA (reference sequence). TCRdb re-called the multiplex PCR reads through MiXCR, storing one row per CDR3 protein. This sample carries approximately 23,000 distinct CDR3 sequences, approximately 75% of them seen once, and the ten largest clones take about 25%. Comment on this clonotype: As yet, its antigen is unknown.

This clonotype was obtained from a female donor with breast cancer. Some clones in this sample may be carry-over from other donors' samples. Sequencing was performed on tumor-adjacent breast tissue. This sequence joins TRBV20-1 and TRBJ2-7, with D possibly TRBD1 on 5 matching bases. The CDR3 DNA reads TGCAGTGTCCCTACAGGCGCCCTCTCCTACGAGCAGTACTTC. This sequence encodes CSVPTGALSYEQYF.